This T cell receptor beta chain was profiled in a study of cytomegalovirus exposure and HLA in healthy donors. Turning to the study itself: In terms of ancestry, the Caucasian-associated cluster contained about four fifths of the approximately 420 genotyped donors.

This clone turned up a few times. No antigen is known for it. Researchers ran the PCR with 60 Vbeta and 13 Jbeta primers. Using immunoSEQ multiplex PCR, the repertoire was profiled, and TCRdb retains in-frame clones only, with some absent. The sample shows roughly 120,000 clones, roughly 15% of them seen only once. Study-level findings and limits: Most CMV-associated TCR beta chains were later found to appear HLA-restricted. When the data were analyzed later, several of the most significant clusters appeared to be linked to common viral pathogens. Later, TCR association rates were found to vary by HLA locus, highest for DRB1 and lowest for HLA-C.

The specimen was PBMCs. This receptor was taken from a woman between 18 and 30 years old in good health and CMV-seronegative.

The CDR3 spells CASSPRDPGQGSSGANVLTF. Written as DNA, the CDR3 is TGTGCCAGCAGCCCGAGAGACCCGGGACAGGGAAGCTCTGGGGCCAACGTCCTGACTTTC. This chain joins TRBV9 and TRBJ2-6; 9 bases agree with TRBD1. Trimming cost V 4 bases and J 0 bases; bases outside gene matches: 14. CDR3 length equals 20 residues. The germline V gene has CDR1 SGDLS and CDR2 YYNGEE.